Shown below are 10 T cell receptor beta chains from a single sample sequenced in a study of T cell responses to AZD1222 COVID-19 vaccine. TCRdb's copy holds only in-frame clones and misses some; the assay was immunoSEQ multiplex PCR. The sample shows fewer than 150,000 clones, around nine tenths of them seen only once. Here the sequenced sample was peripheral blood, taken on day 0 of AZD1222 vaccination. These receptors all stem from an adult in good health.

The chain carries TRBV2 and TRBJ2-5, with D perhaps TRBD2 (6 bases). The CDR3 runs 15 residues. With 5 bases removed from V and 5 bases from J, the gap between germline ends came to 18 bases. Germline assignment: CDR1 SNHLY and CDR2 FYNNEI. CDR3 sequence reads: CASSSGPWRAETQYF. The CDR3 nucleotides are TGTGCCAGCAGTTCGGGACCTTGGAGGGCTGAGACCCAGTACTTC. The whole variable domain, filled in from reference TRBV2 and TRBJ2-5, reads EPEVTQTPSHQVTQMGQEVILRCVPISNHLYFYWYRQILGQKVEFLVSFYNNEISEKSEIFDDQFSVERPDGSNFTLKIRSTKLEDSAMYFCASSSGPWRAETQYFGPGTRLLVL.

The chain couples TRBV4-1 to TRBJ2-1, with 7 positions matching TRBD1. This CDR3 has 17 residues. Trimming removed 0 bases from V and 9 bases from J; junction bases left unmatched: 14. In germline, CDR1 is MGHRA, CDR2 YSYEKL. CDR3 sequence (DNA): TGCGCCAGCAGCCAAGATCGTGGGCGAGGGGGCATGGGTGAGCAGTTCTTC. Amino acid sequence: CASSQDRGRGGMGEQFF.

The chain employs TRBV11-2 and TRBJ1-2; D is possibly TRBD1 (6 bases). The V end lost 1 base, the J end lost 5 bases, and 20 bases lay between the germline ends. Germline CDR1 SGHAT, CDR2 FQNNGV. CDR3 size: 17 residues. Here the CDR3 DNA reads TGTGCCAGCAGCTTAGGCCCGGCAGCACCAGGGGTATATGGCTACACCTTC. It encodes CASSLGPAAPGVYGYTF. Using reference TRBV11-2 and TRBJ1-2 for the parts outside the CDR3, the full variable domain is EAGVAQSPRYKIIEKRQSVAFWCNPISGHATLYWYQQILGQGPKLLIQFQNNGVVDDSQLPKDRFSAERLKGVDSTLKIQPAKLEDSAVYLCASSLGPAAPGVYGYTFGSGTRLTVV.

Only one count was recorded for this clone. The chain uses TRBV7-9 and TRBJ1-5, with 10 bases lining up with TRBD1. Germline-derived CDR1 and CDR2 are SEHNR and FQNEAQ (reference sequence). This CDR3 has 19 residues. The V gene end was trimmed by 1 base and the J gene end by 5 bases; junction bases not matched to a gene: 14. The CDR3 bases are TGTGCCAGCAGCTTAGTTCCCCACTTTGGGACAGGGGTGGATCAGCCCCAGCATTTT. Translating gives CASSLVPHFGTGVDQPQHF.

The genes are TRBV14 and TRBJ1-2; 10 nucleotides line up with TRBD1. CDR1 and CDR2 (germline): SGHDN, FVKESK. CDR3 length: 17 residues. Losses at the gene ends were 4 bases for V and 1 base for J; bases not matched to a gene: 9. CDR3 sequence reads: CASSPSGTGELNYGYTF. Written as DNA, the CDR3 is TGTGCCAGCAGCCCATCCGGGACAGGGGAGCTTAACTATGGCTACACCTTC.

This chain joins TRBV7-3 and TRBJ2-1; D may be TRBD1 (5 bases). The CDR3 runs to 13 residues. The ends were cut back, 2 bases at V and 6 bases at J, with 8 bases in the middle. Germline CDR1 SGHTA, CDR2 FQGTGA. CDR3 region: CASSLGAFNEQFF. The CDR3 bases are TGTGCCAGCAGCTTAGGGGCCTTCAATGAGCAGTTCTTC.

J is TRBJ1-2 and V is TRBV28; the D gene is possibly TRBD1 (5 bases). V was clipped by 8 bases and J by 4 bases, with 11 bases between them. CDR3 length: 12 amino acids. Germline loops: CDR1 MDHEN, CDR2 SYDVKM. Here the CDR3 reads CASRTGPYGYTF. The CDR3 DNA reads TGTGCCAGCCGAACAGGCCCCTATGGCTACACCTTC.

The chain uses TRBV7-2 and TRBJ1-5; 10 bases agree with TRBD1. CDR3 size: 16 residues. Trimming cost V 1 base and J 6 bases; bases outside gene matches: 6. CDR1 is SGHTA and CDR2 is FQGNSA in the germline V gene. CDR3 loop: CASSLGGTGASQPQHF. DNA of the CDR3: TGTGCCAGCAGCTTAGGAGGGACAGGGGCAAGTCAGCCCCAGCATTTT.

The V and J genes are TRBV6-1 and TRBJ1-1; 8 bases are shared with TRBD1. CDR1 is MNHNS and CDR2 is SASEGT in the germline V gene. This CDR3 region has 16 residues. The V segment lost 5 bases and the J segment 0 bases; nucleotides outside the gene matches: 8. Here the CDR3 reads CASSQGQGGVNTEAFF. In DNA, the CDR3 is TGTGCCAGCAGTCAAGGACAGGGAGGGGTGAACACTGAAGCTTTCTTT.

Concerning this clone itself: At the DNA level, this CDR3 is encoded by other sequences in the same sample as well. The chain uses TRBV4-2 and TRBJ2-1; 14 bases align to TRBD2. Germline-derived CDR1 and CDR2 are LGHNA and YNFKEQ. The J segment lost 13 bases and the V segment lost 0 bases, leaving 8 bases of the junction unmatched. CDR3 size: 16 residues. The CDR3 nucleotides read TGTGCCAGCAGCCAAGAACCGGGACTAGCGGGGGCGGGTCAGTTCTTC. As protein: CASSQEPGLAGAGQFF.